A single sample is the source of the 9 T cell receptor beta chains below, sequenced in a study of blood T cell repertoires in COVID-19. Sequenced by immunoSEQ multiplex PCR; TCRdb stores in-frame clones only, minus some. This table has about 160,000 clones, approximately 83% appearing once. The source material was peripheral blood. These receptors originate from a woman aged 80 or older with active or convalescent COVID-19.

The rearrangement links TRBV18 to TRBJ1-3; weak D call: TRBD1 (5 bases). Germline CDR1 reads KGHSH; CDR2 reads LQKENI. This CDR3 comprises 17 residues. Trimming left V 6 bases short and J 0 bases short, with 18 bases between. Here the CDR3 reads CASSRKGQTDSGNTIYF. The DNA for the CDR3 is TGTGCCAGCTCGCGTAAAGGGCAGACAGACTCTGGAAACACCATATATTTT. Full variable domain (outside the CDR3, taken from reference TRBV18 and TRBJ1-3): NAGVMQNPRHLVRRRGQEARLRCSPMKGHSHVYWYRQLPEEGLKFMVYLQKENIIDESGMPKERFSAEFPKEGPSILRIQQVVRGDSAAYFCASSRKGQTDSGNTIYFGEGSWLTVV.

The V gene is TRBV18, the J gene TRBJ2-7; 8 bases are shared with TRBD2. Germline V gene data show CDR1 as KGHSH and CDR2 as LQKENI. The CDR3 is made up of 15 amino acids. V was pared by 0 bases and J by 4 bases, with 5 bases of the junction left unmatched. The CDR3 spells CASSPPNGGEYEQYF. The CDR3 nucleotides are TGTGCCAGCTCACCACCGAACGGGGGGGAATACGAGCAGTACTTC. Drawing the rest from reference TRBV18 and TRBJ2-7, the complete variable domain is NAGVMQNPRHLVRRRGQEARLRCSPMKGHSHVYWYRQLPEEGLKFMVYLQKENIIDESGMPKERFSAEFPKEGPSILRIQQVVRGDSAAYFCASSPPNGGEYEQYFGPGTRLTVT.

The rearrangement joins TRBV5-6 to TRBJ1-1; D is uncertain. Germline lookup yields CDR1 SGHDT and CDR2 YYEEEE. V lost 1 base and J lost 2, with 12 bases in between. The CDR3 length is 15 residues. In nucleotides, the CDR3 is TGTGCCAGCAGCTTGCTTCCATCTCTAAACACTGAAGCTTTCTTT. Its translation is CASSLLPSLNTEAFF.

The chain uses TRBV27 and TRBJ1-4; 8 nucleotides align to TRBD1. The V gene end was trimmed by 6 bases and the J gene end by 5 bases; junction bases not matched to a gene: 8. The CDR3 has 15 residues. Looked up from germline, CDR1 is MNHEY and CDR2 is SMNVEV (reference sequence). The CDR3 sequence: CASRPRQGANEKLFF. In DNA, the CDR3 is TGTGCCAGCAGACCGCGCCAGGGGGCCAATGAAAAACTGTTTTTT.

V usage is TRBV19 and J usage is TRBJ2-7, with 9 bases identical to TRBD2. The CDR3 is 17 residues long. The V and J ends lost 1 base and 0 bases, in that order; junction bases with no gene match: 7. CDR1 and CDR2 from the germline V gene are LNHDA and SQIVND (reference sequence). The CDR3 is CASSIVSSGDFSYEQYF. Here the CDR3 DNA reads TGTGCCAGTAGTATAGTGTCTAGCGGGGATTTCTCCTACGAGCAGTACTTC.

The V gene is TRBV18, the J gene TRBJ1-1, with D tentatively TRBD1 (5 bases). Trimming left V 4 bases short and J 0 bases short, with 18 bases between. The CDR3 extends over 17 amino acids. Germline lookup yields CDR1 KGHSH and CDR2 LQKENI. CDR3 sequence: CASSLTGEGNLNTEAFF. DNA of the CDR3: TGTGCCAGCTCACTTACCGGGGAGGGGAACCTGAACACTGAAGCTTTCTTT.

The genes are TRBV6-2 or TRBV6-3 and TRBJ2-2; 8 bases align to TRBD2. This CDR3 is 16 amino acids long. CDR1 and CDR2 (germline): MNHEY, SVGEGT. Trimming cost V 6 bases and J 3 bases; bases outside gene matches: 9. The CDR3 is CASSLAGGLDTGELFF. The DNA for the CDR3 is TGTGCCAGCAGCCTTGCGGGGGGCCTCGACACCGGGGAGCTGTTTTTT.

This chain uses TRBV27 with TRBJ2-7; D is possibly TRBD1 (5 bases). Trimming removed 6 bases from V and 7 bases from J, with 16 bases in between. Germline CDR1 is MNHEY and CDR2 is SMNVEV (reference sequence). CDR3 size: 13 residues. CDR3 bases: TGTGCCAGCAGGCAGACTCAGGGTGGGGAGCAGTACTTC. Its protein product is CASRQTQGGEQYF.

The chain combines TRBV29-1 with TRBJ1-2, with 7 positions matching TRBD1. With 4 bases clipped from V and 3 bases from J, the junction kept 2 bases outside the gene matches. CDR1 SQVTM and CDR2 ANQGSEA come from the germline V gene. This CDR3 contains 12 residues. In DNA form, the CDR3 reads TGCAGCGTTGGTCAGGGGGACTATGGCTACACCTTC. Amino acid sequence: CSVGQGDYGYTF.